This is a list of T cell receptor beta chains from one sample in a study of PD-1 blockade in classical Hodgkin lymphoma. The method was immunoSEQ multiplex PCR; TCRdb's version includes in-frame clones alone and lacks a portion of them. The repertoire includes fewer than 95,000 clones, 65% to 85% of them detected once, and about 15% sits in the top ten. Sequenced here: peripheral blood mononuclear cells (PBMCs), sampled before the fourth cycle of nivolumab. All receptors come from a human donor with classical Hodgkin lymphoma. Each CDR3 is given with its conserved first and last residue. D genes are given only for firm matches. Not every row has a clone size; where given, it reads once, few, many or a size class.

CAISGQGDEQFF	TGTGCCATCAGTGGACAGGGTGACGAGCAGTTCTTC	TRBJ2-1	TRBD1	NA	TRBV10-3
CAWSVRGPGQPQHF	TGTGCCTGGAGTGTACGGGGTCCGGGTCAGCCCCAGCATTTT	TRBJ1-5	NA	NA	TRBV30
CASSPPRLSGNTIYF	TGTGCCAGCAGCCCTCCCCGCCTTTCTGGAAACACCATATATTTT	TRBJ1-3	NA	NA	TRBV4-2
CASSVGTGITDTQYF	TGTGCCAGCAGCGTCGGGACAGGAATCACAGATACGCAGTATTTT	TRBJ2-3	TRBD1	NA	TRBV9
CASSQGLLGLAGQETQYF	TGTGCCAGCAGCCAAGGCCTACTGGGACTAGCGGGACAAGAGACCCAGTACTTC	TRBJ2-5	TRBD2	NA	TRBV11-1
CASSRLGTSGSYEQYF	TGTGCCAGCAGTCGACTAGGGACTAGCGGGAGCTACGAGCAGTACTTC	TRBJ2-7	TRBD2	NA	TRBV7-8
CASSERVVDKTQYF	TGTGCCAGCAGTGAAAGAGTAGTCGACAAGACCCAGTACTTC	TRBJ2-5	NA	NA	TRBV6-1
CASSFPPRREGETQYF	TGTGCCAGCAGCTTCCCCCCACGGCGGGAGGGGGAGACCCAGTACTTC	TRBJ2-5	TRBD2	NA	TRBV7-2
CAWGDRGNQPQHF	TGTGCCTGGGGGGACAGGGGTAATCAGCCCCAGCATTTT	TRBJ1-5	TRBD1	NA	TRBV30
CASSFPENSQQYF	TGTGCCAGCAGCTTCCCAGAGAACTCTCAGCAGTACTTC	TRBJ2-7	NA	NA	TRBV5-4
CASSKAVSYEQYF	TGTGCCAGCAGCAAGGCCGTTTCCTACGAGCAGTACTTC	TRBJ2-7	NA	NA	TRBV28
CASSDQSNQPQHF	TGTGCCAGCAGCGATCAGAGCAATCAGCCCCAGCATTTT	TRBJ1-5	NA	many	TRBV5-6
CASSPLGGNTGELFF	TGTGCCAGCAGCCCCTTAGGGGGAAACACCGGGGAGCTGTTTTTT	TRBJ2-2	NA	few	TRBV7-9
CAWSVVGIEQYF	TGTGCCTGGAGTGTAGTAGGGATCGAGCAGTACTTC	TRBJ2-7	NA	NA	TRBV30
CAWSGRAGGYEQFF	TGTGCCTGGAGTGGACGGGCGGGAGGATATGAGCAGTTCTTC	TRBJ2-1	TRBD2	NA	TRBV30
CSVVGGGDGTQYF	TGCAGCGTTGTTGGGGGAGGGGACGGGACCCAGTACTTC	TRBJ2-5	TRBD2	NA	TRBV29-1
CATSRDHLDRGGTEAFF	TGTGCCACCAGCAGAGACCATTTGGACAGGGGAGGCACTGAAGCTTTCTTT	TRBJ1-1	TRBD1	NA	TRBV15
CASSSRDALNTEAFF	TGTGCCAGCAGTTCGCGGGACGCCCTGAACACTGAAGCTTTCTTT	TRBJ1-1	NA	NA	TRBV6-5
CASRYRQDSNQPQHF	TGTGCCAGCAGATATAGACAGGATAGCAATCAGCCCCAGCATTTT	TRBJ1-5	NA	NA	TRBV6-6
CSVGTANNYGYTF	TGCAGCGTTGGGACCGCGAATAACTATGGCTACACCTTC	TRBJ1-2	NA	NA	TRBV29-1
CASSSSTYSNQPQHF	TGTGCCAGCAGTTCCTCCACGTATAGCAATCAGCCCCAGCATTTT	TRBJ1-5	NA	NA	TRBV27
CAIRTGEDEKLFF	TGTGCCATAAGGACAGGGGAAGATGAAAAACTGTTTTTT	TRBJ1-4	TRBD1	NA	TRBV10-3
CASSLGLAAYNEQFF	TGCGCCAGCAGTCTTGGACTAGCAGCCTACAATGAGCAGTTCTTC	TRBJ2-1	TRBD2	NA	TRBV5-1
CASTLNGQLRSYEQYF	TGTGCCAGCACCCTTAACGGACAGCTCAGGTCCTACGAGCAGTACTTC	TRBJ2-7	NA	NA	TRBV5-8
CASSIRQGAYEQYF	TGTGCCAGTAGTATAAGGCAGGGGGCCTACGAGCAGTACTTC	TRBJ2-7	TRBD1	NA	TRBV19
CASSLGGPLTEAFF	TGTGCCAGCAGCTTAGGAGGGCCACTCACTGAAGCTTTCTTT	TRBJ1-1	NA	NA	TRBV11-3
CASSVGPSGAYEQYF	TGTGCCAGCAGCGTTGGGCCTAGCGGTGCCTACGAGCAGTACTTC	TRBJ2-7	TRBD2	NA	TRBV9
CASSVGLAGRGGELFF	TGTGCCAGCAGCGTGGGGCTAGCGGGAAGGGGCGGGGAGCTGTTTTTT	TRBJ2-2	TRBD2	NA	TRBV9
CASSLDAGQETIYGYTF	TGTGCCAGCAGCTTAGATGCGGGACAGGAGACTATCTATGGCTACACCTTC	TRBJ1-2	TRBD1	NA	TRBV11-2
CASSVAGGIGNIQYF	TGTGCCAGCAGCGTAGCTGGAGGGATTGGAAACATTCAGTACTTC	TRBJ2-4	NA	NA	TRBV9
CASSALGSGANVLTF	TGTGCCAGCAGCGCCTTGGGATCTGGGGCCAACGTCCTGACTTTC	TRBJ2-6	NA	NA	TRBV5-5
CASSRRSYDEQYF	TGTGCCAGTAGTAGGAGGTCCTATGACGAGCAGTACTTC	TRBJ2-7	NA	NA	TRBV19
CASSPRGAGQPQHF	TGCGCCAGCTCTCCTCGGGGAGCAGGTCAGCCCCAGCATTTT	TRBJ1-5	NA	NA	TRBV5-1
CASSVGVGQGLNEQFF	TGCGCCAGCAGCGTAGGAGTGGGACAGGGATTAAATGAGCAGTTCTTC	TRBJ2-1	TRBD1	once	TRBV5-1
CASSVALTYNEQFF	TGTGCCAGCAGCGTAGCCTTAACCTACAATGAGCAGTTCTTC	TRBJ2-1	NA	NA	TRBV9
CASMLGPSGSFEQYF	TGTGCCAGCATGTTGGGACCTAGCGGGAGTTTCGAGCAGTACTTC	TRBJ2-7	TRBD2	NA	TRBV5-4
CASSVGLAAKQYNEQFF	TGCGCCAGCAGCGTGGGACTAGCGGCAAAACAATACAATGAGCAGTTCTTC	TRBJ2-1	TRBD2	NA	TRBV4-3
CASSRGGFEKLFF	TGTGCCAGCAGCCGGGGGGGTTTTGAAAAACTGTTTTTT	TRBJ1-4	NA	NA	TRBV7-8
CASSLLSSGATGELFF	TGCGCCAGCAGCTTGCTCTCTAGCGGGGCTACCGGGGAGCTGTTTTTT	TRBJ2-2	TRBD2	NA	TRBV5-1
CSVGAGEHDTQYF	TGCAGCGTTGGCGCGGGAGAACACGATACGCAGTATTTT	TRBJ2-3	TRBD2	NA	TRBV29-1